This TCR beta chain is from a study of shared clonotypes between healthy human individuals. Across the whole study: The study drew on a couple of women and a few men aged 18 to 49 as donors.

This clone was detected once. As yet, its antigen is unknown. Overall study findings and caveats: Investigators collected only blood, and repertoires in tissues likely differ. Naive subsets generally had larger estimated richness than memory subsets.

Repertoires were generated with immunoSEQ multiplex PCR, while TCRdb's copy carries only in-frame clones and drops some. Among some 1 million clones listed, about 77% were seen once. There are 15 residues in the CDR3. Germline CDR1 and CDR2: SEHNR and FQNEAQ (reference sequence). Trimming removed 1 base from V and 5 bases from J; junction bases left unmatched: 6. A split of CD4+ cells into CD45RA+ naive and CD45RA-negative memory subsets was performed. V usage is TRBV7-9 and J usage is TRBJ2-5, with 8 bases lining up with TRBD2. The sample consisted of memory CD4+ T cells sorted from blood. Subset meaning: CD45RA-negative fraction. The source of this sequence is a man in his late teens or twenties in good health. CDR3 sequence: CASSLGQTSVETQYF. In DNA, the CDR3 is TGTGCCAGCAGCTTAGGTCAGACTAGCGTCGAGACCCAGTACTTC.